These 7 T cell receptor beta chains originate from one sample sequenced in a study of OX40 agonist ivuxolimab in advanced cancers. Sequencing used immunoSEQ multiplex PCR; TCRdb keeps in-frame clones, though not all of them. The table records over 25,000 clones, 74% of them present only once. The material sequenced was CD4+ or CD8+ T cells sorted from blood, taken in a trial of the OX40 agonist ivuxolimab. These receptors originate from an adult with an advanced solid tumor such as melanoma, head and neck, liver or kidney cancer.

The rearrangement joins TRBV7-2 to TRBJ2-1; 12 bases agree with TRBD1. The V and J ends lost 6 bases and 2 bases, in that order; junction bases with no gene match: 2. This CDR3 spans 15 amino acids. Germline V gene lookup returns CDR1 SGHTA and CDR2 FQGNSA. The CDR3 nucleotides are TGTGCCAGCAGGGGGACAGGGGGCCCCTACAATGAGCAGTTCTTC. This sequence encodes CASRGTGGPYNEQFF.

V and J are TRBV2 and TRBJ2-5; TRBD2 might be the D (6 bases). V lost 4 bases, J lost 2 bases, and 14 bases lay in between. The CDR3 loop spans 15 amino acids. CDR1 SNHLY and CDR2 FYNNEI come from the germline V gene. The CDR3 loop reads CASSVENGGQETQYF. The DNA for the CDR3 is TGTGCCAGCAGTGTTGAGAACGGGGGTCAAGAGACCCAGTACTTC.

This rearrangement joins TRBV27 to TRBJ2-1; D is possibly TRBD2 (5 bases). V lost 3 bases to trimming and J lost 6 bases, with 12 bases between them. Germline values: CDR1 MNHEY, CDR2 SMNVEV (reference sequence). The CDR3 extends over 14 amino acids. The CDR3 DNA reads TGTGCCAGCAGTTTTTCGGGGTTCGGCAATGAGCAGTTCTTC. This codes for CASSFSGFGNEQFF.

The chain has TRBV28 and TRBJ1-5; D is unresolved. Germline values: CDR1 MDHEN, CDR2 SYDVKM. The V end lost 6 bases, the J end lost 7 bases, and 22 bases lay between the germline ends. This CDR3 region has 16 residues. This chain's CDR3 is CASSSPAVSGKQPQHF. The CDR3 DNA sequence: TGTGCCAGCAGCTCCCCCGCAGTATCGGGGAAACAGCCCCAGCATTTT.

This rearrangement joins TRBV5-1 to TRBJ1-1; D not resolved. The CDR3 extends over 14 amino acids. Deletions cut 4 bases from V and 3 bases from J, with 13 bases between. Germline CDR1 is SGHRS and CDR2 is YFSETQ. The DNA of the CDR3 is TGCGCCAGCAGCAGGGAGGACGGCTACACTGAAGCTTTCTTT. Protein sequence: CASSREDGYTEAFF.

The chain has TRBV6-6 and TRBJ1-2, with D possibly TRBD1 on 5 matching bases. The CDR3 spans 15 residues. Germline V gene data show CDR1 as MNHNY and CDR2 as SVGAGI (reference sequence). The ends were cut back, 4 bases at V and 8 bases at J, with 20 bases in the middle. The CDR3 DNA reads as TGTGCCAGCAGTTCCGCCCGGGACTTACGACAGGGCTACACCTTC. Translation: CASSSARDLRQGYTF.

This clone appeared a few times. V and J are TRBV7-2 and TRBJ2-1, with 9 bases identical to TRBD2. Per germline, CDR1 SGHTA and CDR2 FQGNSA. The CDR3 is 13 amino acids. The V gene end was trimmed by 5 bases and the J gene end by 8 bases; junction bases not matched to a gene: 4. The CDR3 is CASSRRGGYEQFF. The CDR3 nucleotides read TGTGCCAGCAGCCGGCGGGGGGGGTATGAGCAGTTCTTC.